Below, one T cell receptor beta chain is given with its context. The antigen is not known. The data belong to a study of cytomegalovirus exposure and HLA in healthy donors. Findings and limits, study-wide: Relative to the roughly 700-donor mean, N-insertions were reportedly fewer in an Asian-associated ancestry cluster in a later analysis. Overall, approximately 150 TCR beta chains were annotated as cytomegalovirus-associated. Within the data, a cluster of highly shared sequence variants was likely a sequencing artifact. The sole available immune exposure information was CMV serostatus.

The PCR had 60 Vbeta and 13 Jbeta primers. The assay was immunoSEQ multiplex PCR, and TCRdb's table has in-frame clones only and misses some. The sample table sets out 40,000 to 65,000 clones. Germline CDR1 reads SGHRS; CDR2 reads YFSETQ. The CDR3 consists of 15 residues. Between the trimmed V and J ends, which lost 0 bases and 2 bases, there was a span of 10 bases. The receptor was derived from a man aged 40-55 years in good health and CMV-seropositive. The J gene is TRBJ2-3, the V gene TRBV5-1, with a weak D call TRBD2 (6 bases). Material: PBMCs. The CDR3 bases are TGCGCCAGCAGCTTGGTCGGCGGGAACACAGATACGCAGTATTTT. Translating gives CASSLVGGNTDTQYF.